These 13 T cell receptor beta chains were all obtained from the same sample, sequenced in a study of cytomegalovirus exposure and HLA in healthy donors (dated by TCRdb to the late 2010s). Library preparation was by the immunoSEQ multiplex PCR assay. The multiplex PCR relied on a mix of 60 forward primers for TCR Vbeta segments and 13 reverse primers for TCR Jbeta segments. Drawn from immuneACCESS, this table holds only the in-frame rearrangements with V and J called that TCRdb kept. Clones are partly lost; checked studies trace under half to an unresolved V gene and leave the rest unexplained. The sample profile shows over 150,000 clones; around 83% of them were found once. Of the sample, about 2.4% falls within the top ten clones. The sample comprised PBMCs. These receptors all stem from a man aged 25 to 45 in good health and CMV-seropositive.

This sequence joins TRBV18 and TRBJ1-5; 7 nucleotides agree with TRBD1. The junction had 4 bases not matched to a gene; V was cut back by 1 base and J by 4 bases. The CDR3 is 15 amino acids. Germline V lookup: CDR1 KGHSH, CDR2 LQKENI. The CDR3: CASSPRGQVNQPQHF. The CDR3 nucleotides are TGTGCCAGCTCACCACGAGGACAGGTTAATCAGCCCCAGCATTTT. Full variable domain (outside the CDR3, taken from reference TRBV18 and TRBJ1-5): NAGVMQNPRHLVRRRGQEARLRCSPMKGHSHVYWYRQLPEEGLKFMVYLQKENIIDESGMPKERFSAEFPKEGPSILRIQQVVRGDSAAYFCASSPRGQVNQPQHFGDGTRLSIL.

The rearrangement uses TRBV5-6 and TRBJ2-7; the match to TRBD2 covers 8 bases. V dropped 1 base and J dropped 3; count of bases not matched to a gene: 12. The CDR3 has 17 amino acids. Germline V gene lookup returns CDR1 SGHDT and CDR2 YYEEEE. The CDR3 here is CASSLWVSGATYYEQYV. The CDR3 nucleotides read TGTGCCAGCAGCTTGTGGGTTAGCGGGGCGACGTACTACGAGCAGTACGTC.

The V call is TRBV7-2, the J call TRBJ2-7; 7 bases line up with TRBD2. The V gene's germline CDR1 is SGHTA and CDR2 FQGNSA. The CDR3 has 15 amino acids. The trim removed 3 bases at V and 7 bases at J, leaving 12 bases unmatched. The CDR3, as DNA: TGTGCCAGCAGCTTGGGAGGGTCGGTCCCACTAGAGCAGTACTTC. Amino acids: CASSLGGSVPLEQYF.

This clone was picked up one time. V is TRBV19 and J is TRBJ2-7; no clear D. The CDR3 spans 11 residues. V lost 7 bases and J 11 bases, leaving 15 bases between the germline ends. The germline gives CDR1 LNHDA, CDR2 SQIVND (reference sequence). The CDR3 here is CASTEFTLEYV. CDR3 nucleotides: TGTGCCAGTACCGAGTTTACCCTGGAGTACGTC.

The V gene is TRBV7-9, the J gene TRBJ2-6, with a possible D match to TRBD2 (6 bases). Germline CDR1 SEHNR, CDR2 FQNEAQ (reference sequence). There are 18 residues in the CDR3. With 1 base removed from V and 2 bases from J, the gap between germline ends came to 15 bases. CDR3 loop: CASSLGRVGGTGANVLTF. The CDR3 DNA reads TGTGCCAGCAGCTTAGGGCGGGTTGGGGGGACTGGGGCCAACGTCCTGACTTTC.

This chain joins TRBV27 and TRBJ2-7, with 10 bases fitting TRBD2. J gave up 2 bases and V 6 bases, and 4 bases lay outside the gene matches. Germline V CDR1 and CDR2: MNHEY, SMNVEV (reference sequence). This CDR3 comprises 14 residues. CDR3 protein: CASRASGGPYEQYF. As DNA, the CDR3 is TGTGCCAGCAGAGCTAGCGGGGGACCCTACGAGCAGTACTTC.

The rearrangement joins TRBV30 to TRBJ2-1; TRBD1 is a possible D gene (5 bases). V lost 3 bases, J lost 0 bases, and 15 bases lay in between. This CDR3 comprises 16 residues. In germline, CDR1 is GTSNPN, CDR2 SVGIG (reference sequence). CDR3 residues: CAWSPWGAYSYNEQFF. In DNA, the CDR3 is TGTGCCTGGAGCCCGTGGGGCGCTTACTCCTACAATGAGCAGTTCTTC.

This clone was picked up one time. The rearrangement uses TRBV27 and TRBJ2-1; 7 nucleotides line up with TRBD2. V lost 5 bases and J lost 9; bases outside the gene matches: 19. The CDR3 contains 17 residues. CDR1 and CDR2 (germline): MNHEY, SMNVEV (reference sequence). The CDR3 DNA sequence: TGTGCCAGCAGTGACTCCCTCGGGGGAGGGCCTCGGGTTGAGCAGTTCTTC. It specifies CASSDSLGGGPRVEQFF.

This clone has just a few counts. The chain links TRBV4-2 to TRBJ1-2; 7 nucleotides agree with TRBD1. In germline, CDR1 is LGHNA, CDR2 YNFKEQ. The CDR3 length is 14 residues. The J segment lost 5 bases and the V segment lost 3 bases, leaving 6 bases of the junction unmatched. CDR3 amino acids: CASSHPDRIYGYTF. CDR3 in DNA: TGTGCCAGCAGCCACCCGGACAGGATTTATGGCTACACCTTC.

The chain joins TRBV11-2 to TRBJ2-1, with 8 bases fitting TRBD2. CDR1 and CDR2 (germline): SGHAT, FQNNGV. This CDR3 region has 14 residues. With V trimmed by 4 bases and J by 7 bases, 6 bases remained unmatched. CDR3 coding DNA: TGTGCCAGCAGCTCATGGACTAGCACGAATGAGCAGTTCTTC. Its translation: CASSSWTSTNEQFF.

The chain joins TRBV14 to TRBJ2-1; TRBD1 might be the D (5 bases). Germline V lookup: CDR1 SGHDN, CDR2 FVKESK. This CDR3 is built from 12 residues. Trimming pared 7 bases from V and 6 bases from J, leaving 10 bases between. DNA for the CDR3: TGTGCCAGCAATTCAGGGTTCAATGAGCAGTTCTTC. Its translation is CASNSGFNEQFF. Variable domain in full (rest from reference TRBV14 and TRBJ2-1): EAGVTQFPSHSVIEKGQTVTLRCDPISGHDNLYWYRRVMGKEIKFLLHFVKESKQDESGMPNNRFLAERTGGTYSTLKVQPAELEDSGVYFCASNSGFNEQFFGPGTRLTVL.

Worth noting for this clone: One end of the junction is discordant with germline, which a read error may explain. Different DNA sequences within this sample yield the same CDR3. The chain combines TRBV29-1 with TRBJ2-1; a possible D gene is TRBD2 (6 bases). CDR3 length equals 14 residues. Germline CDR1 is SQVTM and CDR2 is ANQGSEA. The CDR3 DNA follows: TGCAGCGTGGAAGGCGGGAAACAAGCCAACGAGCAGTTCTTC. Protein: CSVEGGKQANEQFF.

The J gene is TRBJ2-5, the V gene TRBV4-1, with D tentatively TRBD1 (6 bases). Germline V gene sequence: CDR1 MGHRA, CDR2 YSYEKL. The CDR3 has 15 residues. V dropped 4 bases and J dropped 5 bases, with 17 bases sitting between them. The CDR3 DNA follows: TGCGCCAGCAGCCCCCGAGACAGGTCTTCGGAGACCCAGTACTTC. Protein sequence: CASSPRDRSSETQYF.